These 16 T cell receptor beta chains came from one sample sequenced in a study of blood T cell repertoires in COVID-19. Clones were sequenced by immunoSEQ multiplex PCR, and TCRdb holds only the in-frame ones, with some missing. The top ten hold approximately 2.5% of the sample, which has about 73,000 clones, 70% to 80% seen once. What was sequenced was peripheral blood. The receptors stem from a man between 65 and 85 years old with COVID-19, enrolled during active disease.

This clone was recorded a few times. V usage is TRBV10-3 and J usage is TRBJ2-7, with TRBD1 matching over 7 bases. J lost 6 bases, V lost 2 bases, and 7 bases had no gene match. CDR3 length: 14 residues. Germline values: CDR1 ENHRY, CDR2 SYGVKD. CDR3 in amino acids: CAISERGTESEQYF. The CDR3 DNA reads TGTGCCATCAGTGAGAGGGGGACAGAGTCCGAGCAGTACTTC.

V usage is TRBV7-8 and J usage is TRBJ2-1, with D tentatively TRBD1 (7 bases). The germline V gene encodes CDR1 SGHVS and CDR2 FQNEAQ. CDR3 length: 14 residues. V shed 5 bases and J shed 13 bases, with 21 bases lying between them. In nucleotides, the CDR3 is TGTGCCAGCAGCAAGTCATCGGGGACAGCGGGTCAGTTCTTC. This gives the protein CASSKSSGTAGQFF.

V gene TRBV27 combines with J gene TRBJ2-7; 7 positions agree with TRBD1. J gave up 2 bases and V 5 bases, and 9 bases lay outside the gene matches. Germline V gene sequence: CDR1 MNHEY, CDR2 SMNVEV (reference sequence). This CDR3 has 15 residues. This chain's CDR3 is CASSLNPQGPYEQYF. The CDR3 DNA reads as TGTGCCAGCAGTCTCAACCCACAGGGGCCCTACGAGCAGTACTTC.

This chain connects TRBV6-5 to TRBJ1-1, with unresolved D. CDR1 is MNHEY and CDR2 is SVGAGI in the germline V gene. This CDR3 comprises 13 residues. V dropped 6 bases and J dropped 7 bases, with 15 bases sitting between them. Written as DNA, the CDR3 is TGTGCCAGCAGCTCCAGTGGGAGGTATGAAGCTTTCTTT. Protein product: CASSSSGRYEAFF.

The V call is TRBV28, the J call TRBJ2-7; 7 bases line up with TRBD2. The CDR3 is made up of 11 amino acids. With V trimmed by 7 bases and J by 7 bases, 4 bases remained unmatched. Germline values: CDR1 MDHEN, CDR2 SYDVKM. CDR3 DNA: TGTGCCAGCACTCTGCGGGGGGAGCAGTACTTC. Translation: CASTLRGEQYF.

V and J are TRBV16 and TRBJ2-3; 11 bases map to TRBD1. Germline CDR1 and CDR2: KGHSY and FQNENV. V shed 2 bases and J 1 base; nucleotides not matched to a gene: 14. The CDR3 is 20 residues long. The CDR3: CASSQGYGTGGGLGTDTQYF. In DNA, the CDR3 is TGTGCCAGCAGCCAAGGATACGGGACAGGGGGAGGCCTCGGCACAGATACGCAGTATTTT.

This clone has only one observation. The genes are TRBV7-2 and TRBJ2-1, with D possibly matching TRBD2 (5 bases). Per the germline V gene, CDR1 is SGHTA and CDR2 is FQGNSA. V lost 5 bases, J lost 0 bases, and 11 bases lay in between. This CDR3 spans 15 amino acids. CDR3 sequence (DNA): TGTGCCAGCAGCCCTCGGGGTAGCTCCTACAATGAGCAGTTCTTC. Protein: CASSPRGSSYNEQFF.

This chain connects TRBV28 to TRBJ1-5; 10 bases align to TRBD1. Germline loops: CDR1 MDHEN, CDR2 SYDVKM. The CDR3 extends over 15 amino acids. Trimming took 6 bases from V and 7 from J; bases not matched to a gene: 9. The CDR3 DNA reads TGTGCCAGCAGCCTCCGGGACAGGGGAGAGCAGCCCCAGCATTTT. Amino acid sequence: CASSLRDRGEQPQHF.

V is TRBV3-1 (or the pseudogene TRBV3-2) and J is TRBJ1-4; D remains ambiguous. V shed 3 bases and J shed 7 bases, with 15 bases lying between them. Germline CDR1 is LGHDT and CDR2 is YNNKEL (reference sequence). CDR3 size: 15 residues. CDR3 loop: CASSQAGILGEKLFF. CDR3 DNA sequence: TGTGCCAGCAGCCAGGCCGGGATCTTGGGTGAAAAACTGTTTTTT.

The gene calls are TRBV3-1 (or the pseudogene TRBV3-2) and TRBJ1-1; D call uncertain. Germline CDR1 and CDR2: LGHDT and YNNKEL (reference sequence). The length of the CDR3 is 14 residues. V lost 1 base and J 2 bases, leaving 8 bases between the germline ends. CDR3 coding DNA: TGTGCCAGCAGCCAAGCACAGAGCAACACTGAAGCTTTCTTT. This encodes CASSQAQSNTEAFF.

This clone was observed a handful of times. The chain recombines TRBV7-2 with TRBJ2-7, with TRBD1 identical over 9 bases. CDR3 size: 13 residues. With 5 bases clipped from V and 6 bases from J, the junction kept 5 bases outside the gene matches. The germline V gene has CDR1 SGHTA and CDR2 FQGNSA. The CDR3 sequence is CASSMGQGGEQYF. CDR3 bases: TGTGCCAGCAGCATGGGACAGGGCGGCGAGCAGTACTTC.

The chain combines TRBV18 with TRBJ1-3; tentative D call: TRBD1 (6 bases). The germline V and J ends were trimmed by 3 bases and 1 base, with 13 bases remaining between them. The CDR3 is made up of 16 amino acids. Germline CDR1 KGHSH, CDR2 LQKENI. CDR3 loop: CASSPNPTGSGNTIYF. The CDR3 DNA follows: TGTGCCAGCTCACCTAACCCTACAGGGTCTGGAAACACCATATATTTT.

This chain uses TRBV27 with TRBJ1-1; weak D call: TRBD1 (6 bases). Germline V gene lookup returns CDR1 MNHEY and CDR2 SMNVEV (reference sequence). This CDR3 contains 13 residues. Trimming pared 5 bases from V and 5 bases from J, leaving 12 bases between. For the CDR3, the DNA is TGTGCCAGCAGTACACAGGGTGGGACTGAAGCTTTCTTT. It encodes CASSTQGGTEAFF.

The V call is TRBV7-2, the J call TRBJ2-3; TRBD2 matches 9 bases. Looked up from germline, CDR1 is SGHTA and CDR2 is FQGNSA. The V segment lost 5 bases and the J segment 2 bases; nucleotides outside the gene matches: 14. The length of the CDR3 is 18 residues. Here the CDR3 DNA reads TGTGCCAGCAGCAAAGGCTTTATAGCGGGAGACATCACAGATACGCAGTATTTT. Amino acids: CASSKGFIAGDITDTQYF.

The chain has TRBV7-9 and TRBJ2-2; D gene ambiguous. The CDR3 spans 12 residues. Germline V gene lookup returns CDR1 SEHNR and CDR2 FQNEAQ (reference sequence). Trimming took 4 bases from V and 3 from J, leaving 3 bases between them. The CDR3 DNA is TGTGCCAGCAGCTCCTACACCGGGGAGCTGTTTTTT. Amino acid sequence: CASSSYTGELFF.

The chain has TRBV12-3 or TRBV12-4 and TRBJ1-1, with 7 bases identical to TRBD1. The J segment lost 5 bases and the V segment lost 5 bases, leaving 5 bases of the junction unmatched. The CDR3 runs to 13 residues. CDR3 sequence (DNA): TGTGCCAGCAGTAGACAGGGTTGGACTGAAGCTTTCTTT. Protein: CASSRQGWTEAFF.